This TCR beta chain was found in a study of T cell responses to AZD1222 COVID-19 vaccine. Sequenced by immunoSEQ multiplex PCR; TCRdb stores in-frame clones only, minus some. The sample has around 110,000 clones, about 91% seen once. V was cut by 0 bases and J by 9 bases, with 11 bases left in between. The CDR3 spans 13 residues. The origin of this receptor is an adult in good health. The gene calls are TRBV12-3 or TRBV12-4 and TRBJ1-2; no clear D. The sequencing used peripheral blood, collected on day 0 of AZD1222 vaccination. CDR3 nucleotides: TGTGCCAGCAGTTTAGCGAGCGAAGAAAGCTACACCTTC. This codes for CASSLASEESYTF.